The 26 T cell receptor beta chains in this list originate from one sample, sequenced in a study of a mutant IDH1 vaccine in newly diagnosed glioma. As to time point: baseline, week 1 (first vaccination visit). Treatment described: pre-vaccination baseline after standard-of-care therapy. Using immunoSEQ multiplex PCR, the repertoire was profiled, and TCRdb retains in-frame clones only, with some absent. Here the sample spans about 100,000 clones, about four fifths being singletons. The starting material was PBMCs, obtained from a glioma patient treated with radiotherapy, temozolomide or both. Every receptor here comes from a man aged 40-49 years with glioma.

The CDR3 DNA follows: TGTGCCAGTAGTACTTCCAACAGGGGCGAAGCTTTCTTT. This codes for CASSTSNRGEAFF. The chain combines TRBV19 with TRBJ1-1; 7 bases are shared with TRBD1. The V gene's germline CDR1 is LNHDA and CDR2 SQIVND (reference sequence). CDR3 size: 13 residues. The V gene end was trimmed by 4 bases and the J gene end by 8 bases; junction bases not matched to a gene: 7.

The chain combines TRBV2 with TRBJ2-7; D assignment may be TRBD1 or TRBD2 (5 bases each). V was cut by 1 base and J by 6 bases, with 13 bases left in between. Germline loops: CDR1 SNHLY, CDR2 FYNNEI. The CDR3 has 14 residues. CDR3 region: CASSEGQRGVEQYF. CDR3 coding DNA: TGTGCCAGCAGTGAAGGGCAGCGAGGGGTCGAGCAGTACTTC.

This clone was seen ten or more times. The J gene is TRBJ2-2, the V gene TRBV5-5; 10 nucleotides agree with TRBD2. Trimming removed 4 bases from V and 5 bases from J; junction bases left unmatched: 11. This CDR3 is 17 amino acids long. Germline CDR1 reads SGHKS; CDR2 reads YYEKEE (reference sequence). The CDR3 nucleotides read TGTGCCAGCAGCCGGGGGGCTAGCGGGAGAGGGACCGGGGAGCTGTTTTTT. Translating it yields CASSRGASGRGTGELFF.

This chain uses TRBV19 with TRBJ2-1; 8 nucleotides match TRBD2. After removal of 1 base from V and 8 bases from J, the junction contained 7 bases not matched to a gene. The CDR3 sequence is 15 residues long. Germline V lookup: CDR1 LNHDA, CDR2 SQIVND (reference sequence). This CDR3 is CASSIGGRPFYEQFF. The CDR3 DNA is TGTGCCAGTAGTATAGGCGGGAGGCCTTTTTATGAGCAGTTCTTC.

This clone counts as medium-sized. This CDR3 is also generated by other DNA sequences in the sample. The rearrangement uses TRBV19 and TRBJ1-1, with D perhaps matching TRBD1 (5 bases). There are 13 residues in the CDR3. Germline V gene sequence: CDR1 LNHDA, CDR2 SQIVND (reference sequence). Trimming left V 3 bases short and J 4 bases short, with 9 bases between. The CDR3 region is CASSILRGTEAFF. CDR3 coding DNA: TGTGCCAGTAGTATTCTTAGGGGCACTGAAGCTTTCTTT.

This chain uses TRBV11-2 with TRBJ1-2, with D possibly TRBD1 on 6 matching bases. CDR1 and CDR2 (germline): SGHAT, FQNNGV. The CDR3 covers 19 residues. V shed 5 bases and J shed 3 bases, with 28 bases lying between them. The chain's CDR3 is CASSPPRWGAPPIHYGYTF. Here the CDR3 DNA reads TGTGCCAGCAGCCCCCCCAGGTGGGGGGCCCCCCCCATACACTATGGCTACACCTTC.

This clone was detected once. The chain carries TRBV7-2 and TRBJ2-5; 9 nucleotides match TRBD1. The CDR3 covers 15 residues. Trimming removed 4 bases from V and 7 bases from J; junction bases left unmatched: 10. Germline V lookup: CDR1 SGHTA, CDR2 FQGNSA. The CDR3 here is CASSSQQGAGVTQYF. The CDR3 nucleotides read TGTGCCAGCAGCTCCCAACAGGGGGCAGGAGTGACCCAGTACTTC.

The CDR3: CASSWHQRVYEQYF. The CDR3 DNA sequence: TGTGCCAGCAGTTGGCACCAAAGGGTTTACGAGCAGTACTTC. The chain uses TRBV6-5 and TRBJ2-7; unclear D gene. The V end was cut by 4 bases, the J end by 4 bases, with 14 bases between. The CDR3 length is 14 residues. Germline-derived CDR1 and CDR2 are MNHEY and SVGAGI.

This clone occurred once. The V gene is TRBV11-2, the J gene TRBJ2-1; D is perhaps TRBD1 (6 bases). The CDR3 has 16 residues. V lost 4 bases, J lost 0 bases, and 13 bases lay in between. The germline gives CDR1 SGHAT, CDR2 FQNNGV. The CDR3: CASSSPTGGSYNEQFF. CDR3 nucleotides: TGTGCCAGCAGCTCACCGACAGGCGGCTCCTACAATGAGCAGTTCTTC.

Only one count was recorded for this clone. The genes are TRBV7-2 and TRBJ2-7, with D unclear. The V end was cut by 1 base, the J end by 3 bases, with 13 bases between. CDR1 is SGHTA, CDR2 FQGNSA, per germline. The CDR3 length is 15 residues. Here the CDR3 DNA reads TGTGCCAGCAGCTTAGAAGGCAACTCACACTACGAGCAGTACTTC. As protein: CASSLEGNSHYEQYF.

The rearrangement links TRBV5-1 to TRBJ2-3, with no clear D. The length of the CDR3 is 13 residues. CDR1 SGHRS and CDR2 YFSETQ come from the germline V gene. V gave up 2 bases and J gave up 1 base, with 5 bases separating them. The CDR3 DNA reads as TGCGCCAGCAGCTTAGAAGGCACAGATACGCAGTATTTT. Its translation is CASSLEGTDTQYF.

The chain links TRBV5-6 to TRBJ2-1, with D maybe TRBD2 (6 bases). Trimming shortened V by 4 bases and J by 4 bases, and 18 bases separated the two germline ends. The germline CDR1 and CDR2 sequences are SGHDT and YYEEEE. The CDR3 loop spans 16 amino acids. CDR3 region: CASSPPGGNPYNEQFF. The CDR3 DNA reads as TGTGCCAGCAGCCCCCCCGGAGGGAACCCTTACAATGAGCAGTTCTTC.

This chain uses TRBV30 with TRBJ1-6; possible D gene TRBD1, 5 bases. The CDR3 has 13 amino acids. V was shortened by 1 base and J by 5 bases, with 6 bases between the two germline ends. Germline-derived CDR1 and CDR2 are GTSNPN and SVGIG (reference sequence). The CDR3 loop reads CAWSATDNSPLHF. The CDR3 DNA reads as TGTGCCTGGAGTGCGACAGATAATTCACCCCTCCACTTT. The variable domain in full, completed from reference TRBV30 and TRBJ1-6, reads SQTIHQWPATLVQPVGSPLSLECTVEGTSNPNLYWYRQAAGRGLQLLFYSVGIGQISSEVPQNLSASRPQDRQFILSSKKLLLSDSGFYLCAWSATDNSPLHFGNGTRLTVT.

V gene TRBV19 combines with J gene TRBJ2-2; 11 bases are a match to TRBD2. V shed 4 bases, J shed 7 bases, and the junction held 8 bases outside the gene matches. This CDR3 contains 16 residues. CDR1 and CDR2 from the germline V gene are LNHDA and SQIVND (reference sequence). In DNA, the CDR3 is TGTGCCAGTAGTAGAGGGACTAGCGGTTTACTCGGGGAGCTGTTTTTT. Its translation is CASSRGTSGLLGELFF.

This clone was counted a single time. This sequence joins TRBV6-6 and TRBJ2-7; D possibly matches TRBD1 or TRBD2 (5 bases each). CDR1 and CDR2 from the germline V gene are MNHNY and SVGAGI (reference sequence). The CDR3 sequence is 13 residues long. Trimming removed 5 bases from V and 5 bases from J, with 13 bases in between. The CDR3 DNA reads TGTGCCAGCAGTCAGACAGCCGGGAACGAGCAGTACTTC. Translating it yields CASSQTAGNEQYF.

CDR3 sequence reads: CASSFVRNTGELFF. The CDR3 region has the DNA TGTGCCAGCAGTTTTGTACGGAACACCGGGGAGCTGTTTTTT. The chain links TRBV27 to TRBJ2-2; no clear D gene. V was trimmed by 3 bases and J by 1 base, leaving 6 bases between them. Germline V gene lookup returns CDR1 MNHEY and CDR2 SMNVEV (reference sequence). CDR3 size: 14 residues.

This clone occurred once. The chain employs TRBV30 and TRBJ2-5; possible D gene TRBD2, 6 bases. This CDR3 is 14 amino acids long. Trimming took off 0 bases at V and 3 bases at J, with 11 bases between the two ends. Germline V gives CDR1 GTSNPN, CDR2 SVGIG (reference sequence). The CDR3: CAWSVTSLEETQYF. The CDR3 DNA is TGTGCCTGGAGTGTCACTAGCTTGGAAGAGACCCAGTACTTC.

The chain combines TRBV30 with TRBJ2-1; TRBD2 matches at 8 bases. V shed 4 bases, J shed 4 bases, and the junction held 9 bases outside the gene matches. The CDR3 length is 15 residues. CDR1 and CDR2 from the germline V gene are GTSNPN and SVGIG (reference sequence). The CDR3, as DNA: TGTGCCTGGACCCCCGGGAGCGGGAGATACAATGAGCAGTTCTTC. It encodes CAWTPGSGRYNEQFF.

V gene TRBV6-5 combines with J gene TRBJ2-7; TRBD1 is a possible D gene (5 bases). The CDR3 is 13 residues long. The ends were cut back, 5 bases at V and 4 bases at J, with 12 bases in the middle. Germline assignment: CDR1 MNHEY and CDR2 SVGAGI. The CDR3 reads CASSKGSEYEQYF. CDR3 DNA: TGTGCCAGCAGTAAGGGGTCGGAATACGAGCAGTACTTC.

J is TRBJ1-3 and V is TRBV30, with TRBD1 identical over 7 bases. Trimming at V came to 5 bases and at J to 0 bases, leaving 10 bases not matched to a gene. This CDR3 contains 16 residues. Germline V gives CDR1 GTSNPN, CDR2 SVGIG (reference sequence). The chain's CDR3 is CAWDQTGTFSGNTIYF. Written as DNA, the CDR3 is TGTGCCTGGGATCAGACAGGGACCTTCTCTGGAAACACCATATATTTT.

The chain combines TRBV30 with TRBJ2-3; 8 nucleotides agree with TRBD1. Germline-derived CDR1 and CDR2 are GTSNPN and SVGIG (reference sequence). The CDR3 sequence is 15 residues long. V trimming: 0 bases; J trimming: 1 base; junction bases outside the gene matches: 3. CDR3 coding DNA: TGTGCCTGGAGTGTTAAGGGACAGGGCACAGATACGCAGTATTTT. Encoded protein: CAWSVKGQGTDTQYF.

The CDR3 region has the DNA TGTGCCAGCAGCTTAGATGTAGGACTAGTGTACGAGCAGTACTTC. This translates into CASSLDVGLVYEQYF. This chain connects TRBV11-1 to TRBJ2-7; TRBD2 matches 7 bases. V lost 1 base to trimming and J lost 4 bases; unmatched junction nucleotides: 7. Germline loops: CDR1 SGHAT, CDR2 FQDESV (reference sequence). The CDR3 runs 15 residues.

The J gene is TRBJ2-6, the V gene TRBV4-2; D may match TRBD1 or TRBD2 (6 bases each). V was shortened by 5 bases and J by 6 bases, with 23 bases between the two germline ends. The CDR3 consists of 18 residues. Per the germline V gene, CDR1 is LGHNA and CDR2 is YNFKEQ. In nucleotides, the CDR3 is TGTGCCAGCAGCTCAATCAGGGGACCGCGGGGCTTGGCCAACGTCCTGACTTTC. Residues: CASSSIRGPRGLANVLTF.

CDR3 in DNA: TGCAGCGTTGTCCCCGGCCAGGGGGCTGGCTACGAGCAGTACTTC. Protein: CSVVPGQGAGYEQYF. The rearrangement links TRBV29-1 to TRBJ2-7, with TRBD1 matching 8 bases. The CDR3 contains 15 residues. In germline, CDR1 is SQVTM, CDR2 ANQGSEA. Trimming at V came to 4 bases and at J to 3 bases, leaving 11 bases not matched to a gene.

V gene TRBV5-1 combines with J gene TRBJ2-5; TRBD2 is a possible D gene (5 bases). CDR1 and CDR2 from the germline V gene are SGHRS and YFSETQ. CDR3 length equals 13 residues. V lost 6 bases, J lost 3 bases, and 12 bases lay in between. CDR3: CASTRGSEETQYF. The CDR3 DNA is TGCGCCAGCACCCGTGGTAGCGAAGAGACCCAGTACTTC.

In its sample, this clone was seen a few times. As DNA, the CDR3 is TGCGCCAGCAGTCCACAGGGCAATCAGCCCCAGCATTTT. It codes for CASSPQGNQPQHF. V and J are TRBV10-1 and TRBJ1-5; weak D call: TRBD1 (5 bases). V dropped 5 bases and J dropped 2 bases, with 7 bases sitting between them. The CDR3 extends over 13 amino acids. Germline V gene lookup returns CDR1 WNHNN and CDR2 SYGVQD (reference sequence).